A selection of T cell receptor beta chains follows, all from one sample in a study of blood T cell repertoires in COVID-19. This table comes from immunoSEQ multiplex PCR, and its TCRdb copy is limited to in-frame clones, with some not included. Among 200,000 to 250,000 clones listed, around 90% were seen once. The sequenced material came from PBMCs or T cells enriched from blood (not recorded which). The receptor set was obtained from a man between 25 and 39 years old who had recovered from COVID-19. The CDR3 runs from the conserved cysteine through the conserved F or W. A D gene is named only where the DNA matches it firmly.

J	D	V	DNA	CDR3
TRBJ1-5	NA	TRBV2	TGTGCCAGCTCTCCCCAGGCTCAGCCCCAGCATTTT	CASSPQAQPQHF
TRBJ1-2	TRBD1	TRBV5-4	TGTGCCAGCAGTTCGGGACAGTTTAACTATGGCTACACCTTC	CASSSGQFNYGYTF
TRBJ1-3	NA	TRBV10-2	TGCGCCAGCAAGGAGGGGAATTCGGGAAACACCATATATTTT	CASKEGNSGNTIYF
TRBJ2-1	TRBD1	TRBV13	TGTGCCAGCGGTCCAGGGGGCGCATCCTCCTACAATGAGCAGTTCTTC	CASGPGGASSYNEQFF
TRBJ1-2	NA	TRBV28	TGTGCCAGCAGTTCCCAGGGACCGTTCGGGGGCTATGGCTACACCTTC	CASSSQGPFGGYGYTF
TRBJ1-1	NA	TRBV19	TGTGCCAGTAGTCGCCCGTTGCGGGGGGCAGAAGCTTTCTTT	CASSRPLRGAEAFF
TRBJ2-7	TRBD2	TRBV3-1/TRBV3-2	TGTGCCAGCAGCCGGACTAGCGGGAGCTACGAGCAGTACTTC	CASSRTSGSYEQYF
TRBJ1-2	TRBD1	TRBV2	TGTGCCAGCAGTGATGTGGGACAGGGCCACTATGGCTACACCTTC	CASSDVGQGHYGYTF
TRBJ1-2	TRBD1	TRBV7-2	TGTGCCAGCAGCCTAACAAACAGGGGTGCTAACTATGGCTACACCTTC	CASSLTNRGANYGYTF
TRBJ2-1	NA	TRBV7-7	TGTGCTAGCAGCTTAAGCAGAGGCAATGAGCAGTTCTTC	CASSLSRGNEQFF
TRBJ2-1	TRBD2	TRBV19	TGTGCCAGTAGTATTACTAGCGGGGGGGCTAGCTCCTACAATGAGCAGTTCTTC	CASSITSGGASSYNEQFF